The 9 T cell receptor beta chains given below trace back to one sample, sequenced in a study of blood T cell repertoires in COVID-19. The table came from immunoSEQ multiplex PCR; TCRdb's copy has only in-frame clones and leaves some out. The table has 400,000 to 550,000 clones, around nine tenths seen once. The material sequenced was peripheral blood. These receptors all come from a woman aged 25 to 39 with acute or convalescent COVID-19.

This clone was counted a few times. V usage is TRBV30 and J usage is TRBJ1-3; no definite D call. Germline V gene data show CDR1 as GTSNPN and CDR2 as SVGIG (reference sequence). V gave up 3 bases and J gave up 0 bases, with 15 bases separating them. This CDR3 spans 16 amino acids. The DNA of the CDR3 is TGTGCCTGGAGGAGGGTGGGCCCGAGCTCTGGAAACACCATATATTTT. Translated: CAWRRVGPSSGNTIYF.

The V gene is TRBV15, the J gene TRBJ2-7, with 7 bases matching TRBD1. The CDR3 length is 14 residues. Losses at the gene ends were 4 bases for V and 4 bases for J; bases not matched to a gene: 7. CDR1 and CDR2 from the germline V gene are LNHNV and YYDKDF (reference sequence). The DNA for the CDR3 is TGTGCCACCAGCATAAGACAGGGCCTATACGAGCAGTACTTC. Encoded protein: CATSIRQGLYEQYF.

This chain's CDR3 is CASSQGQFQANYGYTF. The DNA for the CDR3 is TGTGCCAGCAGCCAAGGACAGTTTCAAGCTAACTATGGCTACACCTTC. The chain joins TRBV4-2 to TRBJ1-2; perhaps TRBD1 as D (5 bases). V shed 1 base and J shed 0 bases, with 12 bases lying between them. The germline V gene has CDR1 LGHNA and CDR2 YNFKEQ. This CDR3 spans 16 amino acids.

The chain combines TRBV7-9 with TRBJ1-3, with D perhaps TRBD1 (5 bases). The germline V and J ends were trimmed by 4 bases and 0 bases, with 13 bases remaining between them. The V gene's germline CDR1 is SEHNR and CDR2 FQNEAQ (reference sequence). This CDR3 is built from 16 residues. The CDR3 DNA reads TGTGCCAGCAGCTCACAAGGGGTCGGCTCTGGAAACACCATATATTTT. Protein sequence: CASSSQGVGSGNTIYF.

The chain joins TRBV18 to TRBJ1-2; possible D gene TRBD1, 5 bases. V was clipped by 1 base and J by 0 bases, with 12 bases between them. Germline V lookup: CDR1 KGHSH, CDR2 LQKENI. The CDR3 is made up of 16 amino acids. The CDR3 bases are TGTGCCAGCTCACCACAAGGGACTACAACTAACTATGGCTACACCTTC. This gives the protein CASSPQGTTTNYGYTF.

Remarks on this clone: This sample also contains other DNA sequences that code for the same CDR3. This chain links TRBV13 with TRBJ1-1; D is perhaps TRBD1 (6 bases). The CDR3 spans 14 residues. V lost 0 bases and J 4 bases, leaving 9 bases between the germline ends. The germline CDR1 and CDR2 sequences are PRHDT and FYEKMQ (reference sequence). The CDR3 protein is CASSLGRGSTEAFF. The CDR3 nucleotides are TGTGCCAGCAGCTTAGGCAGGGGAAGCACTGAAGCTTTCTTT.

The rearrangement joins TRBV7-2 to TRBJ1-4; D is undetermined. CDR1 and CDR2 (germline): SGHTA, FQGNSA. Trimming left V 4 bases short and J 4 bases short, with 19 bases between. The CDR3 has 17 amino acids. CDR3 region: CASSSLTLRRDNEKLFF. For the CDR3, the DNA is TGTGCCAGCAGCTCCCTAACCCTGAGGAGAGATAATGAAAAACTGTTTTTT.

This chain connects TRBV28 to TRBJ2-1; no firm D call. This CDR3 contains 15 residues. The V end was cut by 5 bases, the J end by 0 bases, with 11 bases between. Germline loops: CDR1 MDHEN, CDR2 SYDVKM. This chain's CDR3 is CASSTPRSSYNEQFF. Written as DNA, the CDR3 is TGTGCCAGCAGTACCCCACGTAGCTCCTACAATGAGCAGTTCTTC.

Only a few counts were recorded for this clone. This chain joins TRBV6-2 or TRBV6-3 and TRBJ1-2; D gene unclear. V was cut by 8 bases and J by 7 bases, with 17 bases left in between. This CDR3 has 13 residues. CDR1 and CDR2 (germline): MNHEY, SVGEGT. The CDR3 DNA sequence: TGTGCCAGCTGTTTGGGAGGCCATGGTGGCTACACCTTC. Translating gives CASCLGGHGGYTF.